This TCR beta chain was observed in a study of T cell repertoires in cytomegalovirus infection. Study information: Matching HLA type and CMV infection were both indicated by public TCR beta signatures. Whole-study findings and limits: Individuals carrying CMV plus the relevant HLA were identified by cumulative frequency of public TCR beta families. Dominant in the ex vivo response were TCR beta clonotypes restricted by HLA-C and specific for CMV.

One entry per CDR3 protein, called by TCRdb with MiXCR from the reads. In the table there are roughly 150,000 distinct CDR3 sequences, about 20% of which are singletons. Of note for this clonotype: Its antigen is undetermined.

Germline V CDR1 and CDR2: LNHDA, SQIVND (reference sequence). This CDR3 comprises 13 residues. V was trimmed by 6 bases and J by 4 bases, leaving 10 bases between them. What was sequenced was PBMCs. The sequence was collected from a human donor in good health (CMV status not recorded). Some clones in this sample may be carry-over from other donors' samples. The V call is TRBV19, the J call TRBJ2-1; D might be TRBD2 (5 bases). In DNA, the CDR3 is TGTGCCAGTAGACCCCGGGGTTACAATGAGCAGTTCTTC. This codes for CASRPRGYNEQFF.